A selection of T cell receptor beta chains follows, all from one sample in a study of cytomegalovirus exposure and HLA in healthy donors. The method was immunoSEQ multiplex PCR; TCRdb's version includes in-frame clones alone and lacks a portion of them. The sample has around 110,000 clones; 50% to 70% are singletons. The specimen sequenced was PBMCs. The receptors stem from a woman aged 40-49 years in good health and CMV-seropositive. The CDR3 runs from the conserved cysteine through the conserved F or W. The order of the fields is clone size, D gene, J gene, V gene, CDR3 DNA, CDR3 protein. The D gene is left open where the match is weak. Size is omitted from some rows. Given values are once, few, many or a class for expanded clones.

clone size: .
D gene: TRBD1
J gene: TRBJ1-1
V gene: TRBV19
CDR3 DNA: TGTGCCACCACAGGGGTGCCCACTGAAGCTTTCTTT
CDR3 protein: CATTGVPTEAFF

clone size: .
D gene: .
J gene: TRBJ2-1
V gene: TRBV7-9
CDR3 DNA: TGTGCCAGCAGCCACGCCCGGGATGCCCTACAGAATGAGCAGTTCTTC
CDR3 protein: CASSHARDALQNEQFF

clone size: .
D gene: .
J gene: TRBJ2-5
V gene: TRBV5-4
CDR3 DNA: TGTGCCAGCAGCGCCGGGTTGTACCAAGAGACCCAGTACTTC
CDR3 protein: CASSAGLYQETQYF

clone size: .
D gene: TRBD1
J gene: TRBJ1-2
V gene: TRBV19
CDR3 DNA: TGTGCCAGTAGCCGACAGGGACCCTCTAACTATGGCTACACCTTC
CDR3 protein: CASSRQGPSNYGYTF

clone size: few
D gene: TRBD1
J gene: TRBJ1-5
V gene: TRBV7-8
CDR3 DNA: TGTGCCAGCAGCACCCGGGACAGGGTGGATCAGCCCCAGCATTTT
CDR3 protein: CASSTRDRVDQPQHF

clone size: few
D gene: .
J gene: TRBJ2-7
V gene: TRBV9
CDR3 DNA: TGTGCCAGCAGCCCACAGGGAGCTTACGAGCAGTACTTC
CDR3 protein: CASSPQGAYEQYF

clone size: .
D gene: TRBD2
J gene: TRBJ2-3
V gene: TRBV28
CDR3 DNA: TGTGCCAGCAGTCCTCTAGGACTAGCGGGAGGGCCGCATACGCAGTATTTT
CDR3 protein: CASSPLGLAGGPHTQYF

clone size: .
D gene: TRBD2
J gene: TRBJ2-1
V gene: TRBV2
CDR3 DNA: TGTGCCAGCAGCCCGGGACTAGCGGCGAATGAGCAGTTCTTC
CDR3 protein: CASSPGLAANEQFF

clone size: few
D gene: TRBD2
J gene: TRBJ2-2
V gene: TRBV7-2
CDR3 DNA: TGTGCCAGCAGTTCTCTAGCGGAGACCGGGGAGCTGTTTTTT
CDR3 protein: CASSSLAETGELFF

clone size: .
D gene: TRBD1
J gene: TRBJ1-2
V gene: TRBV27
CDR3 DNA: TGTGCCAGCAGTCTGGGGGGGACAGGGAACTATGGCTACACCTTC
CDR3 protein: CASSLGGTGNYGYTF

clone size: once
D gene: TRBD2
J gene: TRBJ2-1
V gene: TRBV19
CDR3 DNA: TGTGCCAGTAGACCAGGGACTAGCAACTCCTACAATGAGCAGTTCTTC
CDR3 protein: CASRPGTSNSYNEQFF

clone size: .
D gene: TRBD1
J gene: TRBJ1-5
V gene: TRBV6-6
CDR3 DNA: TGTGCCAGCAGGGACACGGGACAGGGGGACAATCAGCCCCAGCATTTT
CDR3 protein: CASRDTGQGDNQPQHF

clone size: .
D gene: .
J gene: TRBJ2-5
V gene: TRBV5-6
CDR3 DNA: TGTGCCAGCAGCCCCGGGGACCAAGAGACCCAGTACTTC
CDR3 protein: CASSPGDQETQYF

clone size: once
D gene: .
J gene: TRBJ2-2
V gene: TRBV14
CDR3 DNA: TGTGCCAGCAGCCTTAACCTCGAGGGATCCGGGGAGCTGTTTTTT
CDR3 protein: CASSLNLEGSGELFF

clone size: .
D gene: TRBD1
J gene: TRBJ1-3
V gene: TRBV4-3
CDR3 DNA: TGCGCCAGCAGCCATATAACGGACAGGTCGCTAGGTGGAAACACCATATATTTT
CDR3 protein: CASSHITDRSLGGNTIYF

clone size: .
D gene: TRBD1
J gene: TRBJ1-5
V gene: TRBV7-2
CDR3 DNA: TGTGCCAGCAGCTTAACGTCAGGGGGAAGTCAGCCCCAGCATTTT
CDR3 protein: CASSLTSGGSQPQHF

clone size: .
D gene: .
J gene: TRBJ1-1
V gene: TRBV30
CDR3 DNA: TGTGCCTGGAGTCAGGGCTGGACTGAAGCTTTCTTT
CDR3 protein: CAWSQGWTEAFF

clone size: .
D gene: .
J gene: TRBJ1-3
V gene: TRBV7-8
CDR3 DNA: TGTGCCAGCAGCCCCTATTCTGGAAACACCATATATTTT
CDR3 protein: CASSPYSGNTIYF

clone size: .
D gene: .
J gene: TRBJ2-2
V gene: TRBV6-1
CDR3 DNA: TGTGCCAGCAGTGGAGACTGGAAGAACACCGGGGAGCTGTTTTTT
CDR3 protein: CASSGDWKNTGELFF

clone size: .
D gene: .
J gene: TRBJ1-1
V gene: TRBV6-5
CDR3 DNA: TGTGCCAGCAGTTTACTACACGGGACTGAAGCTTTCTTT
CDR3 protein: CASSLLHGTEAFF

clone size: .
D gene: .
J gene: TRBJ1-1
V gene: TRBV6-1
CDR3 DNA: TGTGCCAGCAGTGGCCTCCAGGACACTGAAGCTTTCTTT
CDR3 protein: CASSGLQDTEAFF

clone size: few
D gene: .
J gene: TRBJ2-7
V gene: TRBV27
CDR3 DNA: TGTGCCAGCAGGTACACTGGGAGCTCCTACGAGCAGTACTTC
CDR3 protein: CASRYTGSSYEQYF

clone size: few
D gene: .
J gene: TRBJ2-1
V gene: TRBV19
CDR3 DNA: TGTGCCAGTATGGCGACTCTTCGGAACAATGAGCAGTTCTTC
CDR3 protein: CASMATLRNNEQFF

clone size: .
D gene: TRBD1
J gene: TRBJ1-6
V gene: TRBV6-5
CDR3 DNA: TGTGCCAGCAGGAGGGACAGCTCCTATAATTCACCCCTCCACTTT
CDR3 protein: CASRRDSSYNSPLHF

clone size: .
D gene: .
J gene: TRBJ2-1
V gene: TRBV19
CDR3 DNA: TGTGCCAGTAGTATGGTGGGGCTAGGCTACAATGAGCAGTTCTTC
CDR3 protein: CASSMVGLGYNEQFF

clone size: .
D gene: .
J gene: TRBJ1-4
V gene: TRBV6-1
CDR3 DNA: TGTGCCAGCACTGAACCGGGACACCGTAATGAAAAACTGTTTTTT
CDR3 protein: CASTEPGHRNEKLFF

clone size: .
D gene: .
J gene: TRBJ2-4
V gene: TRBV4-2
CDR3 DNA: TGTGCCAGCAGCCTCCATCTAGGAGTCAAAAACATTCAGTACTTC
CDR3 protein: CASSLHLGVKNIQYF

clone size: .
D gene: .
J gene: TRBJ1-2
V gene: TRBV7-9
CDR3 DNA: TGTGCCAGCAGCCAAAGTGAGGTAGCCTTTTATGGCTACACCTTC
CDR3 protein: CASSQSEVAFYGYTF

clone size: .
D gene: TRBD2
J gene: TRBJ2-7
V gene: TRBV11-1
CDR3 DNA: TGTGCCAGCAGCGGGGGGTTAGCGGGAGTGTATTCTCACGAGCAGTACTTC
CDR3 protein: CASSGGLAGVYSHEQYF

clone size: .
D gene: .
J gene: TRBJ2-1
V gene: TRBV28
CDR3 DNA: TGTGCCAGCAGTTTACAAGCGGGCAGTTTGGATGAGCAGTTCTTC
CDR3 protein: CASSLQAGSLDEQFF

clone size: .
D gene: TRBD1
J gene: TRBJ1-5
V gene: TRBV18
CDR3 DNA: TGTGCCAGCTCACCTAGCGGACAGGGGGGGTTATCTGCCCAGCATTTT
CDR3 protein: CASSPSGQGGLSAQHF

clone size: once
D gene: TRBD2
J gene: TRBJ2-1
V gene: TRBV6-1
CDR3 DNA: TGTGCCAGCAGAGAAACCGGGACTAGCGGGGTCTCCTACAATGAGCAGTTCTTC
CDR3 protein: CASRETGTSGVSYNEQFF

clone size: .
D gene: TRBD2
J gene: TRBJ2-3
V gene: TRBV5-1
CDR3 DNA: TGCGCCAGCAGCTGGCCTAGCGGGAGGATCACAGATACGCAGTATTTT
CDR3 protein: CASSWPSGRITDTQYF

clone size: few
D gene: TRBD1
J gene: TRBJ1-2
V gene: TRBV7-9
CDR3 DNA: TGTGCCAGCAGCTTAGGGGTGGGGACAGGGGGACGAGTGAACTATGGCTACACCTTC
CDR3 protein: CASSLGVGTGGRVNYGYTF

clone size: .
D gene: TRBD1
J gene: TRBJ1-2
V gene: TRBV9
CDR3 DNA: TGTGCCAGCAGCCTGGGACAGGGGGTCGCCTATGGCTACACCTTC
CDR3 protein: CASSLGQGVAYGYTF

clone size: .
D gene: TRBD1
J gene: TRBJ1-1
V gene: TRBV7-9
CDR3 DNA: TGTGCCAGCAGCTTTACCCTACTAACGGGACAGGACGAAGCTTTCTTT
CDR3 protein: CASSFTLLTGQDEAFF

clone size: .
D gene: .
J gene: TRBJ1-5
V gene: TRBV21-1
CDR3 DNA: TGTGCCAGCAGGAGCGGACAGGGGTTCCATCAGCCCCAGCATTTT
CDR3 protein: CASRSGQGFHQPQHF

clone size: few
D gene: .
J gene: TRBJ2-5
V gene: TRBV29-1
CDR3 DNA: TGCAGCGTGCCCAGGGGTCCCCCTCAAGAGACCCAGTACTTC
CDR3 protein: CSVPRGPPQETQYF

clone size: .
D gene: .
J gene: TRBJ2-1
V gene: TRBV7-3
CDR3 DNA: TGTGCCAGCAGCTTATCCCTAATCTCCTACAATGAGCAGTTCTTC
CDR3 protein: CASSLSLISYNEQFF

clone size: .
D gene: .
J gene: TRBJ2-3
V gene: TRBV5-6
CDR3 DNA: TGTGCCAGCAGCTTGGCGACAGATACGCAGTATTTT
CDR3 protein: CASSLATDTQYF

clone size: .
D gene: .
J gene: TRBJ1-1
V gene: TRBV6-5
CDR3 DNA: TGTGCCAGCAGCCCTACCCTCGGACACCCTGAAGCTTTCTTT
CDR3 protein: CASSPTLGHPEAFF

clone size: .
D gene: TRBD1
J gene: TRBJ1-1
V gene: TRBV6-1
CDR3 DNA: TGTGCCAGCAGTGAAGTGCAGGGGGCCATAACTGAAGCTTTCTTT
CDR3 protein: CASSEVQGAITEAFF